This T cell receptor beta chain stems from a study of T-cell reconstitution after alpha-beta-depleted transplantation in children. A few counts support this clonotype. Unique molecular identifiers were used in preparing the TCRbeta library. Each CDR3 protein is one row after TCRdb ran MiXCR on the PCR reads. The sample lists roughly 500,000 distinct CDR3 sequences; 30% to 35% were seen once. The source was PBMCs from the stem cell graft donor, collected from the stem cell graft. The sequence derives from a human donor who donated a stem cell graft to a child with aplastic anemia.

CDR3 in amino acids: CASSTGYNEQFF. The CDR3, as DNA: TGTGCCAGCAGTACAGGGTACAATGAGCAGTTCTTC. The chain combines TRBV2 with TRBJ2-1; a possible D gene is TRBD1 (6 bases). CDR1 is SNHLY, CDR2 FYNNEI, per germline. The CDR3 length is 12 residues. V lost 5 bases and J 4 bases, leaving 6 bases between the germline ends.